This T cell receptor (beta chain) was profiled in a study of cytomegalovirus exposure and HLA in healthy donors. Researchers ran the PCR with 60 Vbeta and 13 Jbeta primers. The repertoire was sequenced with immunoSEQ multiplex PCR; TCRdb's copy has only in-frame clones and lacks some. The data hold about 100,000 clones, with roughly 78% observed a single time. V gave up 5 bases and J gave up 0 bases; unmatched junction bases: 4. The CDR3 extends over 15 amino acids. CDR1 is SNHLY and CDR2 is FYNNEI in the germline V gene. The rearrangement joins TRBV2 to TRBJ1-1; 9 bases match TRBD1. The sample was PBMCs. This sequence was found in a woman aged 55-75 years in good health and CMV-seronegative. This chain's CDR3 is CASSIQGAMNTEAFF. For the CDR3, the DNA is TGTGCCAGCAGTATACAGGGGGCGATGAACACTGAAGCTTTCTTT.